Listed below are T cell receptor beta chains from one sample, sequenced in a study of cytomegalovirus exposure and HLA in healthy donors. The repertoire was sequenced with immunoSEQ multiplex PCR; TCRdb's copy has only in-frame clones and lacks some. The table shows roughly 130,000 clones, with approximately 68% occurring only once. Sample: PBMCs. The receptors stem from a man under 40 in good health and CMV-seropositive. CDR3s leave out the opening cysteine and the closing phenylalanine or tryptophan. A D gene is named only where the DNA matches it firmly. Size values are once, few and many counts, or a class for expanded clones, and some rows have none.

j_call clone_size d_call v_call cdr3_aa
TRBJ2-7 . TRBD2 TRBV7-9 SSSLLAGVYEQY
TRBJ2-3 few TRBD2 TRBV2 ASAGGAGSDTQY
TRBJ1-5 . . TRBV7-2 ASSLRGGGPQPQH
TRBJ2-5 . . TRBV10-3 AISEPRGLTRVDETQY
TRBJ2-7 . . TRBV14 ASSQVAEAKY
TRBJ1-5 . TRBD1 TRBV4-1 ASSLLDRGGQPQH
TRBJ2-3 . . TRBV4-1 ASSQSISRLDTQY
TRBJ2-7 . TRBD1 TRBV7-9 SSSPWTGRQNEQY
TRBJ1-1 once . TRBV29-1 SALGGKGSTEAF
TRBJ2-5 . TRBD1 TRBV29-1 SVLKQGFLKETQY
TRBJ2-2 . TRBD2 TRBV19 ASSLPTSGKSVTGELF
TRBJ2-1 . . TRBV4-1 ASSQPLRANEQF
TRBJ1-2 few . TRBV4-1 ASSQDRSRKNYGYT
TRBJ2-5 . TRBD1 TRBV27 ASSLVGTVQETQY
TRBJ1-3 few TRBD1 TRBV30 AWSPLDRGSGNTIY
TRBJ2-7 . . TRBV21-1 ASSKEASASWADEQY
TRBJ2-7 . TRBD1 TRBV11-2 ASSSPRTGLNEQY
TRBJ2-7 . TRBD1 TRBV5-1 ASRLSDRDRGNEQY
TRBJ1-1 . TRBD1 TRBV7-2 ASSSPGQGVTTEAF
TRBJ2-4 . . TRBV19 ASSMVLATDAKNIQY
TRBJ2-7 . . TRBV14 ASSQGLARGYPAYEQY
TRBJ2-1 . TRBD2 TRBV25-1 ASRTSGSINEQF
TRBJ2-1 . TRBD2 TRBV9 ASSVGGTSGYSEQF
TRBJ2-1 . TRBD1 TRBV27 ATSHLGSRQGVNEQF
TRBJ1-5 . . TRBV5-5 ASSLGSSIGLLHQPQH
TRBJ1-1 . TRBD1 TRBV27 ASSSDRDITEAF
TRBJ2-7 . TRBD1 TRBV5-4 ASSPRDRSSYEQY
TRBJ1-4 few . TRBV5-6 ASSLSQGKEKLF
TRBJ2-4 . TRBD1 TRBV18 ASSQDRVQNIQY
TRBJ1-6 . TRBD1 TRBV7-8 ASSLDRAINSPLH
TRBJ2-2 . TRBD1 TRBV5-1 ASSYDRQGNPGELF
TRBJ2-2 . TRBD2 TRBV6-6 ASSYLAGVPGELF
TRBJ2-7 . . TRBV4-1 ASSQSASDEQY
TRBJ1-1 . . TRBV7-2 ASSTTTTANTEAF
TRBJ2-7 . . TRBV15 ATSRVGGLGYEQY
TRBJ2-7 . . TRBV4-1 ASSLVEDRLYEQY
TRBJ2-5 . TRBD2 TRBV19 ATIDLAGEAETQY
TRBJ2-7 few TRBD1 TRBV7-8 ASSLGTGAYEQY
TRBJ2-7 . . TRBV7-9 ASSLARLEQY
TRBJ2-1 once . TRBV9 ASSVEALPTYNEQF
TRBJ1-2 . . TRBV5-1 ASSEGSSRGYGYT
TRBJ1-1 . . TRBV6-1 ASSEFGGEDTEAF
TRBJ2-3 few TRBD2 TRBV6-7 ASSKGLGPGTQY
TRBJ2-7 . . TRBV11-2 ASSGVKSSYEQY
TRBJ2-2 . TRBD2 TRBV7-9 ASSQGLADYTGELF
TRBJ2-3 few . TRBV7-2 ASSLVSGVVDTQY
TRBJ2-7 . TRBD2 TRBV7-6 VSSFHGGRVQGLAGVHIY
TRBJ2-7 . TRBD2 TRBV29-1 SVGGGGLRNEQY
TRBJ2-1 few TRBD2 TRBV7-9 ASSPYSGRSYNEQF
TRBJ2-7 . TRBD1 TRBV5-5 ASSHIDRDSYEQY
TRBJ1-4 . . TRBV5-1 ASSLGPRSATNEKLF
TRBJ2-7 . . TRBV15 ATSTGGGGYEQY
TRBJ2-1 . TRBD2 TRBV9 ASSVAIASGPSLNYNEQF